The sequence of this T cell receptor (beta chain) was determined in a study of T cell responses to AZD1222 COVID-19 vaccine (dated by TCRdb to the early 2020s). Concerning the study at large: AZD1222 recipients with second doses at about 4 weeks or about 12 weeks were pooled, because spike-specific TCR depth and breadth did not differ between schedules. A total of 230 or so trial participants underwent TCR sequencing, of whom about 210 received two doses of AZD1222 and 26 received two doses of the MenACWY control vaccine. Enrollment into the trials was organized by age into subgroups of 18-55, 56-69 and 70-plus years, and those subgroups contained roughly 150, 30 and 60 TCR-sequenced participants, respectively.

Germline trimming amounts to 4 bases on V and 0 bases on J, with 11 as the count of junction bases outside the gene matches. Its CDR3 holds 17 amino acids, cysteine through phenylalanine. Only the CDR3 part of the read is kept: 51 bases, read in frame from the first base. CDR1 is given as SGHDN and CDR2 as FVKESK, both from the germline V gene. With respect to this clone: Its antigen is not yet known. Base-call qualities are not available, and no considerably larger clone is one nucleotide away.

The paper's findings and limits, for the study overall: Because no day 14 peak-response samples were available, repertoires were characterized only after the peak T cell response. Participants were mostly white British, with more females than males. The authors suggested clonal diversity may have been underestimated. After two AZD1222 doses, spike-specific TCR breadth and depth were significantly higher than at day 0 and than in MenACWY recipients. The vaccine-associated CD4 TCRs covered the entire spike protein, and the dominant responses fell in regions 160-218 and 743-854. The 56-69-year group was small, and its depth increase did not reach significance, likely because of low power. Only a handful of AZD1222 recipients were SARS-CoV-2 seropositive at baseline, limiting conclusions about previously exposed vaccinees. Nearly half of unique spike-specific TCRs reportedly recognized epitopes outside regions mutated in the B.1.351 and B.1.1.7 variants.

The CDR3 regions of human TCRbeta chains were analyzed by immunosequencing. As for how the authors treated the data: Repertoire TCRs were checked for matches against a reference library of SARS-CoV-2-specific TCRs that had been generated using the MIRA antigen-specificity platform. Breadth was defined as the fraction of unique TCRs that were SARS-CoV-2-associated. Depth was defined as the fraction of total T cells that were SARS-CoV-2-associated. Using the MIRA data, each spike-specific TCR was mapped to the spike region that the TCR reacts to and placed in a CD4 or CD8 class. Log10-transformed breadth and depth values were compared by one-way ANOVA with Sidak's multiple comparisons tests. In TCRdb, the immuneACCESS table is reduced to in-frame sequences with V and J assigned. These tables do not hold every clone; where another copy was compared, an unresolved V gene accounts for under half, and the others remain unexplained. The V and J calls and the clone size are those of that table, but D and trimming were determined from the DNA. The sample contains some 120,000 clones, 70% to 90% of them found a single time. The top ten constitute 1.5% to 2% of the sample.

The meaning of the sample's time point label: baseline before first vaccination. Vaccinee samples were obtained from the UK trials COV001 and COV002, which included a single-blind randomized controlled phase 2/3 trial of AZD1222 (ChAdOx1 nCoV-19) in healthy adults. For TCRbeta chain sequencing, PBMC samples were collected from trial participants at day 0 and at day 28 after the second dose. The starting material was peripheral blood, obtained on day 0 of AZD1222 vaccination. This TCR was sampled from an adult in good health. The chain is assembled from TRBV14 and TRBJ2-7, and 8 junction bases match TRBD2. The nucleotide sequence is TGTGCCAGCAGCCCCAGACCGGGACTAGGGTCCTCCTACGAGCAGTACTTC. This gives the protein CASSPRPGLGSSYEQYF.